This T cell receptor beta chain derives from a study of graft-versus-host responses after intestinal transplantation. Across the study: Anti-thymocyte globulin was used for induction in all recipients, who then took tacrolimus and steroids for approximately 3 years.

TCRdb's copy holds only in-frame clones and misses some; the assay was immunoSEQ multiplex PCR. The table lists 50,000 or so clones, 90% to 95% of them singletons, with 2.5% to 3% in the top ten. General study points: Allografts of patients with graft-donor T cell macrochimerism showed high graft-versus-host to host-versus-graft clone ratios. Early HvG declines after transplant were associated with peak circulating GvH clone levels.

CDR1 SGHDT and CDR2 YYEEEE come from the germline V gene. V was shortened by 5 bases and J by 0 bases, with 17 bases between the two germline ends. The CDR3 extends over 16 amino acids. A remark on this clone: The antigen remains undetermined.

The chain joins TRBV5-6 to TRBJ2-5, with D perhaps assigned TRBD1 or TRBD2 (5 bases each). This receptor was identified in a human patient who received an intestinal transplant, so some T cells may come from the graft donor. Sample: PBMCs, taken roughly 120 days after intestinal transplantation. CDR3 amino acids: CASSTRGDGYQETQYF. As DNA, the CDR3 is TGTGCCAGCAGTACGAGGGGAGATGGGTACCAAGAGACCCAGTACTTC.